What follows describes a single T cell receptor (beta chain). Its cognate antigen is unknown. Sequenced by immunoSEQ multiplex PCR; TCRdb stores in-frame clones only, minus some. The sample includes roughly 450,000 clones, approximately 90% seen only once; the top ten take 9.5% to 15%. Germline lookup yields CDR1 MDHEN and CDR2 SYDVKM. The CDR3 runs to 12 residues. V shed 4 bases and J shed 5 bases, with 6 bases lying between them. The data are from a study of Ad26.COV2.S vaccination and SARS-CoV-2 variants. Study-wide results and limits: The authors reported substantial breadth in spike-specific CD8+ and CD4+ T cell responses after vaccination.

The treatment: about 20 received Ad26.COV2.S at low or high dose, single or two shots; about 5 received placebo; per-sample allocation not given. Sample collection was performed on day 63 after the first vaccine or placebo injection. The clonotype was recovered from a person between 18 and 59 years old who received the Ad26.COV2.S COVID-19 vaccine or a placebo. The chain couples TRBV28 to TRBJ1-5; D is ambiguous. This sample comprised peripheral blood, obtained in a trial of Ad26.COV2.S vaccine versus placebo. The CDR3 region has the DNA TGTGCCAGCAGTTCCGTTGATCAGCCCCAGCATTTT. Protein sequence: CASSSVDQPQHF.